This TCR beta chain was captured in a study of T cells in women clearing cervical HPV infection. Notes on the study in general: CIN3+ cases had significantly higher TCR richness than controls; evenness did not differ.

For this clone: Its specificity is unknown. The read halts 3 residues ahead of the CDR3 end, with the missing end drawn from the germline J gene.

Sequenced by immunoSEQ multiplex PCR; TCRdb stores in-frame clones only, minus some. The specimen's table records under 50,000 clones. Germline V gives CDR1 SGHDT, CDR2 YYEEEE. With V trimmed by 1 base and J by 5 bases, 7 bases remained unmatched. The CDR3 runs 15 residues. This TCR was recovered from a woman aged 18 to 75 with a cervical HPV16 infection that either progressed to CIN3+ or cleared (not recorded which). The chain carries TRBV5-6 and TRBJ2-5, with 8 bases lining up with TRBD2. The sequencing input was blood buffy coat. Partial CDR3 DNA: TGTGCCAGCAGCTTGACCGGGGGGGCCGAGGAGACC. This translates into CASSLTGGAEET. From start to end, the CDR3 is CASSLTGGAEETQYF.